A selection of T cell receptor beta chains follows, all from one sample in a study of Tregs in tolerant kidney transplant recipients. TCRdb keeps only in-frame clones here, not all; method: immunoSEQ multiplex PCR. This table holds about 81,000 clones, roughly nine tenths found once. The sample consisted of CD4+ T cells from blood (PBMCs), taken 24 months after the transplant. The source of these receptors is a human patient who received a combined kidney and bone marrow transplant. The graft donor may account for some of the T cells. The CDR3 runs from the conserved cysteine through the conserved F or W. D genes are given only for firm matches. Size values are once, few and many counts, or a class for expanded clones, and some rows have none.

once	TRBD1	TRBV29-1	TRBJ1-3	TGCAGCGCTACCCTCCCGGGACAGGGGGTCCTCTCTGGAAACACCATATATTTT	CSATLPGQGVLSGNTIYF
.	.	TRBV5-1	TRBJ2-1	TGCGCCAGCAGCTTGGTCAGGTACAATGAGCAGTTCTTC	CASSLVRYNEQFF
.	TRBD2	TRBV10-3	TRBJ2-7	TGTGCCACGTTACCGGGACTAGCGGGAACCTACGAGCAGTACTTC	CATLPGLAGTYEQYF
.	TRBD2	TRBV11-3	TRBJ2-1	TGTGCCAGCAGCTTAGCTAGCGGGAGGACGAATGAGCAGTTCTTC	CASSLASGRTNEQFF
.	TRBD2	TRBV7-2	TRBJ2-7	TGTGCCAGCAGCTTAGGATCTGGACTAGCGTACTACGAGCAGTACTTC	CASSLGSGLAYYEQYF
.	TRBD1	TRBV5-4	TRBJ1-2	TGTGCCAGCAGCTACAGGGGTGGTTATTCGTACACCTTC	CASSYRGGYSYTF
.	.	TRBV7-3	TRBJ1-6	TGTGCCAGCAGCCGGACAGCTTCTAATTCACCCCTCCACTTT	CASSRTASNSPLHF
.	.	TRBV30	TRBJ1-2	TGTGCCTGGAGACCTAGGTGGGAGGGGGACTATGGCTACACCTTC	CAWRPRWEGDYGYTF
.	.	TRBV5-1	TRBJ1-1	TGCGCCAGCAGCTTGGATAGGGGCCGGGCTTTCTTT	CASSLDRGRAFF
.	.	TRBV6-5	TRBJ1-2	TGTGCCAGCAGTTCGACAGCTTACTATGGCTACACCTTC	CASSSTAYYGYTF
.	.	TRBV5-1	TRBJ2-1	TGCGCCAGCAGCCAAACCCCCGGGGTCAATGAGCAGTTCTTC	CASSQTPGVNEQFF
.	TRBD2	TRBV11-3	TRBJ2-3	TGTGCCAGCAGCTTTGCAAGCCGGGGACTAGCGGGAGATTCGTATACGCAGTATTTT	CASSFASRGLAGDSYTQYF
.	TRBD1	TRBV9	TRBJ2-3	TGTGCCAGCAGCGTGCGACAGGGATTGTGGGCGGATACGCAGTATTTT	CASSVRQGLWADTQYF
.	.	TRBV7-9	TRBJ1-3	TGTGCCAGCAGCTGGGACACGGGAAACACCATATATTTT	CASSWDTGNTIYF
.	.	TRBV18	TRBJ1-2	TGTGCCAGCTCACCACAGCAGGGATCTAACTATGGCTACACCTTC	CASSPQQGSNYGYTF
.	TRBD1	TRBV4-1	TRBJ1-4	TGCGCCAGCAGCCAAGGACAGGGGGTTAGTGAAAAACTGTTTTTT	CASSQGQGVSEKLFF
.	TRBD1	TRBV14	TRBJ2-7	TGTGCCAGCAGCCGGGGACAGGGGGTATACGAGCAGTACTTC	CASSRGQGVYEQYF
.	TRBD2	TRBV7-6	TRBJ2-3	TGTGCCAGCAGCTTAGCGCTTCGGGAGGGCCGCTCTAGCACAGATACGCAGTATTTT	CASSLALREGRSSTDTQYF
.	.	TRBV7-2	TRBJ2-2	TGTGCCAGCAGCTTAGTAGTCGGGATATTGACCGGGGAGCTGTTTTTT	CASSLVVGILTGELFF
.	.	TRBV11-1	TRBJ2-7	TGTGCCAGCAGCTTTTCCCTCTACGAGCAGTACTTC	CASSFSLYEQYF
.	TRBD1	TRBV13	TRBJ2-3	TGTGCCAGCAGCTGGGGAGGACAGGGGAACACAGATACGCAGTATTTT	CASSWGGQGNTDTQYF
.	TRBD1	TRBV7-9	TRBJ1-2	TGTGCCAGCAGCTCAGGACAGGGGTCATATGGCTACACCTTC	CASSSGQGSYGYTF
.	.	TRBV21-1	TRBJ2-7	TGTGCCAGCAGAGTGAACATTCCGGGGACCTACGAGCAGTACTTC	CASRVNIPGTYEQYF
.	TRBD1	TRBV18	TRBJ2-5	TGTGCCAGCTCATCCGGGACAGGGGGCCGGGAGACCCAGTACTTC	CASSSGTGGRETQYF
.	.	TRBV27	TRBJ2-3	TGTGCCAGCAGTCTCAGGGTCCACACAGATACGCAGTATTTT	CASSLRVHTDTQYF
.	TRBD2	TRBV7-2	TRBJ2-7	TGTGCCAGCAGCTTTCCGCAACTAGCGGCCTCCTACGAGCAGTACTTC	CASSFPQLAASYEQYF
.	.	TRBV19	TRBJ1-2	TGTGCCAGTAGTTATAACTATGGCTACACCTTC	CASSYNYGYTF
.	.	TRBV6-5	TRBJ1-2	TGTGCCCCTCTCAGCGTCCAAGTGGGCTATGGCTACACCTTC	CAPLSVQVGYGYTF
.	.	TRBV5-1	TRBJ2-1	TGCGCCAGCAGCCTGGACAGCTCCTACAATGAGCAGTTCTTC	CASSLDSSYNEQFF
.	.	TRBV7-2	TRBJ2-2	TGTGCCAGCAGCTTAGGGGGCGGGGCCGGGGGGGAGCTGTTTTTT	CASSLGGGAGGELFF
once	.	TRBV7-2	TRBJ2-7	TGTGCCAGCAGCTTACGGGGGGCGTCGGGGGAGCAGTACTTC	CASSLRGASGEQYF
.	TRBD1	TRBV7-3	TRBJ2-2	TGTGCCAGCAGCGCAGGGGGATGGACCGGGGAGCTGTTTTTT	CASSAGGWTGELFF
once	.	TRBV5-4	TRBJ1-2	TGTGCCAGCAGCTTGGTGGGGACATTCGGCTCCTTC	CASSLVGTFGSF
.	.	TRBV9	TRBJ2-6	TGTGCCAGCAGCGCACTTGTGAACACAGGGACCTCTGGGGCCAACGTCCTGACTTTC	CASSALVNTGTSGANVLTF
.	TRBD2	TRBV27	TRBJ2-7	TGTGCCAGCAGTCCCAGACTAGCGGGAGTAAACGAGCAGTACTTC	CASSPRLAGVNEQYF
.	TRBD2	TRBV5-1	TRBJ2-3	TGCGCCAGCAGCATTGGGACTAGCGGGGCTCCTAGCACAGATACGCAGTATTTT	CASSIGTSGAPSTDTQYF
.	TRBD2	TRBV5-1	TRBJ2-3	TGCGCCAGCAGCTTGGGTCTAGCGGAGAGCACAGATACGCAGTATTTT	CASSLGLAESTDTQYF
.	.	TRBV7-2	TRBJ2-7	TGTGCCAGCAGCTTATGGCGGCAGGGCTACGAGCAGTACTTC	CASSLWRQGYEQYF
.	.	TRBV25-1	TRBJ2-7	TGTGCCAGCAGTGAATCGAGTAAGCAGTACTTC	CASSESSKQYF
.	.	TRBV5-1	TRBJ2-1	TGCGCCAGCAGCTTGGCAGGGGCCCATGAGCAGTTCTTC	CASSLAGAHEQFF
.	TRBD1	TRBV2	TRBJ1-1	TGTGCCAGCACCCGACAGGGGAACACTGAAGCTTTCTTT	CASTRQGNTEAFF
.	.	TRBV7-2	TRBJ1-3	TGTGCCAGCAGCTTCAGGGTTGGCCCTGGAAACACCATATATTTT	CASSFRVGPGNTIYF